Sequencing of this TCR beta chain was carried out in a study of control samples from healthy donors and cancer patients. As concerns this clone: A much larger clone lies a single base off, so this may be a read error.

TCRdb's copy holds only in-frame clones and misses some; the assay was immunoSEQ multiplex PCR. Of 40,000 to 55,000 clones in the sample, 70% were seen once. Germline lookup yields CDR1 SSHAT and CDR2 FNYEAQ (reference sequence). V was clipped by 10 bases and J by 4 bases; unmatched bases: 11. This CDR3 has 16 residues. This chain connects TRBV7-7 to TRBJ2-2, with TRBD2 matching over 11 bases. The sequenced sample consisted of formalin-fixed, paraffin-embedded tissue. The sequence was collected from a male donor with melanoma. The chain's CDR3 is CATRKGLAVSTGELFF. The CDR3 DNA is TGTGCCACCCGAAAGGGACTAGCGGTGAGCACCGGGGAGCTGTTTTTT.